Described below is a single TCR beta chain sequence and its context. CDR1 is MDHEN, CDR2 SYDVKM, per germline. V trimming: 6 bases; J trimming: 5 bases; junction bases outside the gene matches: 23. The CDR3 sequence is 19 residues long. In the original workflow: Amplification of reference gene primers provided the estimated nucleated cell counts. Assay used: immunoSEQ multiplex PCR; TCRdb lists only in-frame clones, some missing. Clone size and V and J calls were adopted from that table, with D and trimming inferred from the DNA. Among some 57,000 clones, about 85% were seen once, and the ten largest hold around 9.6%. This sample stems from a study of blood T cell repertoires in COVID-19. In the study overall: COVID-19 samples, acute and convalescent, were from the United States, Italy and Spain.

The chain has TRBV28 and TRBJ1-2; 8 bases match TRBD1. The sequenced material came from peripheral blood. This TCR was recovered from a human donor in a cohort sampled during active COVID-19. In DNA form, the CDR3 reads TGTGCCAGCAGCGGTCTGGAGAGACCGGGACAGGAAGGGTCATATGGCTACACCTTC. This sequence encodes CASSGLERPGQEGSYGYTF.